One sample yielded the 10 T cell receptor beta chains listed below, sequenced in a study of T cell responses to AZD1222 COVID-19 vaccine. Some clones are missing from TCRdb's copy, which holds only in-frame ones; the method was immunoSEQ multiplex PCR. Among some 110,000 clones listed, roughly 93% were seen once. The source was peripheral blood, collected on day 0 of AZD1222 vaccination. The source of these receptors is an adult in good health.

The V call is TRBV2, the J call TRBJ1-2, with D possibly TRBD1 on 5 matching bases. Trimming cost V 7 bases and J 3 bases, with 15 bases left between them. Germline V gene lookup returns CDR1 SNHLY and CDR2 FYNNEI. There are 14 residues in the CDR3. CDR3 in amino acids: CASKGGELDYGYTF. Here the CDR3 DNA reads TGTGCCAGCAAGGGAGGGGAACTGGACTATGGCTACACCTTC.

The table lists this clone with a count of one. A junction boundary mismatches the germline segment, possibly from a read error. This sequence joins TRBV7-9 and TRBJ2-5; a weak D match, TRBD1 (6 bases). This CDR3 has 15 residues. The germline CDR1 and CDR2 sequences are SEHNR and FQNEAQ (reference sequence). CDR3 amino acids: CASSVALDSQETQYF. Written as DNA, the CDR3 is TGTGCCAGCAGCGTAGCCTTGGACAGCCAAGAGACCCAGTACTTC.

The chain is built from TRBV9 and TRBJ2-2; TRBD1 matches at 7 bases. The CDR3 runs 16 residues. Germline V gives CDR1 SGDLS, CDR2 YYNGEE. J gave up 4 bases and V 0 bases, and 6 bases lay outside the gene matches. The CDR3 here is CASSVAGTAFTGELFF. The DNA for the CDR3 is TGTGCCAGCAGCGTAGCGGGGACAGCCTTCACCGGGGAGCTGTTTTTT.

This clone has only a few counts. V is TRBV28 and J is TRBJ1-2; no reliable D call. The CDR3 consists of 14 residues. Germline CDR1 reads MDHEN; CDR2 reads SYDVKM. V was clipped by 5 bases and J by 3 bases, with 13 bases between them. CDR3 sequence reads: CASSSGGQHYGYTF. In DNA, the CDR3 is TGTGCCAGCAGTAGCGGCGGGCAGCACTATGGCTACACCTTC.

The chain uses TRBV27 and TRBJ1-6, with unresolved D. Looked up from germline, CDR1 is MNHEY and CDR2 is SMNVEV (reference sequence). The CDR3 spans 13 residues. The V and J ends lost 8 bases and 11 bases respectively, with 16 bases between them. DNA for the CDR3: TGTGCCAGCGGATACACCTTGAAACCACCCCTCCACTTT. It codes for CASGYTLKPPLHF.

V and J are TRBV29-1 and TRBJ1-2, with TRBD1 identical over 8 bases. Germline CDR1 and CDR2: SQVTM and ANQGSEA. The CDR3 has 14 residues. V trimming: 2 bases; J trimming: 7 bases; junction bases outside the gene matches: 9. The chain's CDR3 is CSVEQSDRVFGYTF. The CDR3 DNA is TGCAGCGTTGAACAGTCGGACAGGGTATTTGGCTACACCTTC.

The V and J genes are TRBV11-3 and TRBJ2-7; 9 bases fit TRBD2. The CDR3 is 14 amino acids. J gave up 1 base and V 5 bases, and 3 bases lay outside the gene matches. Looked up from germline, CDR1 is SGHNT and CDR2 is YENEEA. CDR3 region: CASSKTSGSYEQYF. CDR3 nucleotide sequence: TGTGCCAGCAGCAAGACTAGCGGTTCCTACGAGCAGTACTTC.

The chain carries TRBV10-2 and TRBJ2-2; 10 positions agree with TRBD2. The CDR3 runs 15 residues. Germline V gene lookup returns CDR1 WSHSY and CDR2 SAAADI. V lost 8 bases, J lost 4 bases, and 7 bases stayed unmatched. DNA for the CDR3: TGCGCCAGCGCCTCGAGACTAGCGGGCACCGGGGAGCTGTTTTTT. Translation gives CASASRLAGTGELFF.

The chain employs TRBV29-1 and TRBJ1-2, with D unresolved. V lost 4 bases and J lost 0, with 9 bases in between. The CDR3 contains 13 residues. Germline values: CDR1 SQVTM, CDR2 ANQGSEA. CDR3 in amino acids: CSVVSNTNYGYTF. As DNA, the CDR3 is TGCAGCGTTGTGTCGAATACTAACTATGGCTACACCTTC.

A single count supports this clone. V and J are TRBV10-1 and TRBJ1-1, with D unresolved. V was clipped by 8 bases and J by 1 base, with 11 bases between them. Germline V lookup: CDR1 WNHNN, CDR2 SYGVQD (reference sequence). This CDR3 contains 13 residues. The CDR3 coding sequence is TGCGCCAGCTATAATACGGGGAACACTGAAGCTTTCTTT. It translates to CASYNTGNTEAFF.